These 16 T cell receptor beta chains came from one sample sequenced in a study of monozygotic twins with inflammatory bowel disease. After re-calling the 5' RACE reads, TCRdb lists one entry per CDR3 protein, DNA absent. The table for this sample gives more than 300,000 distinct CDR3 sequences. Sequenced input: blood. The source of these receptors is a human donor with ulcerative colitis or Crohn's disease, or a healthy co-twin of an affected twin (not recorded which).

The rearrangement uses TRBV20-1 and TRBJ1-2. The germline V gene encodes CDR1 DFQATT and CDR2 SNEGSKA (reference sequence). The CDR3 is 13 amino acids. The CDR3 protein is CSVHSGGYYGYTF.

The V gene is TRBV20-1, the J gene TRBJ2-3; TCRdb's D call, TRBD1, is unchecked because there is no DNA. The CDR3 runs to 14 residues. Per germline, CDR1 DFQATT and CDR2 SNEGSKA (reference sequence). CDR3 in amino acids: CSARVMTGADTQYF.

This chain connects TRBV6-5 to TRBJ2-1; TCRdb designates TRBD2, a call that cannot be tested without DNA. CDR1 is MNHEY and CDR2 is SVGAGI in the germline V gene. The CDR3 sequence is 17 residues long. This chain's CDR3 is CASSYSSSGGPRNEQFF.

The rearrangement links TRBV7-8 to TRBJ2-3; checking the TCRdb D call of TRBD2 is not possible without DNA. This CDR3 spans 17 amino acids. CDR1 is SGHVS and CDR2 is FQNEAQ in the germline V gene. CDR3 region: CASSLRPREGGADTQYF.

The V gene is TRBV11-2, the J gene TRBJ2-1; the TRBD2 assignment by TCRdb is unverifiable without DNA. Germline V gene data show CDR1 as SGHAT and CDR2 as FQNNGV. The CDR3 contains 16 residues. The CDR3 protein is CASSLAGSGFYNEQFF.

The chain carries TRBV19 and TRBJ2-7. From germline, CDR1 is LNHDA and CDR2 SQIVND (reference sequence). The CDR3 length is 13 residues. This chain's CDR3 is CASSTTGVYEQYF.

The chain employs TRBV11-2 and TRBJ1-1; TCRdb's D call of TRBD1 is untestable without DNA. Germline CDR1 reads SGHAT; CDR2 reads FQNNGV. The CDR3 runs 19 residues. CDR3 in amino acids: CASSFPSQTGALPNTEAFF.

The chain combines TRBV27 with TRBJ2-3. In germline, CDR1 is MNHEY, CDR2 SMNVEV (reference sequence). This CDR3 contains 15 residues. The CDR3 protein is CASSFITDSTDTQYF.

The rearrangement links TRBV20-1 to TRBJ2-2; TCRdb lists TRBD2, though no DNA is available to test this call. The CDR3 is made up of 13 amino acids. Per germline, CDR1 DFQATT and CDR2 SNEGSKA (reference sequence). CDR3 region: CSARGTPSGELFF.

The chain joins TRBV7-6 to TRBJ2-7. Germline V lookup: CDR1 SGHVS, CDR2 FNYEAQ. CDR3 length: 13 residues. The CDR3 loop reads CASSDRGSYEQYF.

This chain connects TRBV12-3 or TRBV12-4 to TRBJ2-2; TCRdb reports TRBD2, a call that lacks DNA to check it against. The CDR3 has 18 residues. This chain's CDR3 is CASSYRPSGGILTGELFF.

This chain uses TRBV20-1 with TRBJ1-5. The CDR3 totals 12 residues. CDR1 and CDR2 from the germline V gene are DFQATT and SNEGSKA (reference sequence). The CDR3 loop is CSARKGHQPQHF.

The rearrangement joins TRBV12-3 or TRBV12-4 to TRBJ2-2; the TRBD1 assignment by TCRdb is unverifiable without DNA. The CDR3 covers 17 residues. The CDR3 is CASTAPGDTTNTGELFF.

This chain uses TRBV4-2 with TRBJ1-2; TCRdb indicates TRBD1, and absent DNA this call remains unverified. The CDR3 has 16 amino acids. Germline V gives CDR1 LGHNA, CDR2 YNFKEQ. The CDR3 loop is CASSQVGGQGKGGYTF.

The chain employs TRBV6-5 and TRBJ2-7. The CDR3 spans 14 residues. The germline CDR1 and CDR2 sequences are MNHEY and SVGAGI. CDR3 amino acids: CASSYSRSLHEQYF.

The CDR3 sequence is CSAPRAGVLGNEQFF. The V and J genes are TRBV20-1 and TRBJ2-1; the TRBD2 assignment by TCRdb is unverifiable without DNA. This CDR3 spans 15 amino acids. CDR1 is DFQATT, CDR2 SNEGSKA, per germline (reference sequence).